This TCR beta chain was found in a study of identical twins. Remarks on this clonotype: Its antigen is undetermined. Possible read error: a much larger clone is one base away.

Germline loops: CDR1 SGHRS, CDR2 YFSETQ. This CDR3 contains 16 residues. V gave up 6 bases and J gave up 0 bases, with 18 bases separating them. General observations from the study: For cord blood, abundant beta clonotypes had fewer insertions, unlike memory repertoires, which showed none. Zero-insertion findings could be partly confounded by invariant cells (MAIT and iNKT cells). For monozygotic twins, models underestimated out-of-frame TCR alpha sharing.

A universal primer site was incorporated via template switching, and the cDNA contained unique molecular identifiers. A single record per CDR3 protein comes from TCRdb applying MiXCR to the 5' RACE reads. The table has roughly 280,000 distinct CDR3 sequences, nearly 9.5% seen once. The sample was also linked to a second study, of yellow fever vaccine responses in identical twins.

This TCR was sampled from a woman under 30 in good health. The chain has TRBV5-1 and TRBJ2-5; possible D gene TRBD2, 7 bases. Sequences were obtained from CD8+ T cells sorted from blood. As DNA, the CDR3 is TGCGCCAGCACCCCCCGAGGGGGGGACTACCAAGAGACCCAGTACTTC. This translates into CASTPRGGDYQETQYF. The complete variable domain, with remaining parts taken from reference TRBV5-1 and TRBJ2-5, reads KAGVTQTPRYLIKTRGQQVTLSCSPISGHRSVSWYQQTPGQGLQFLFEYFSETQRNKGNFPGRFSGRQFSNSRSEMNVSTLELGDSALYLCASTPRGGDYQETQYFGPGTRLLVL.